These 31 T cell receptor beta chains were sequenced from one sample in a study of cytomegalovirus exposure and HLA in healthy donors (dated by TCRdb to 2016 to 2017). Library preparation was by the immunoSEQ multiplex PCR assay. The multiplex PCR relied on a mix of 60 forward primers for TCR Vbeta segments and 13 reverse primers for TCR Jbeta segments. In its TCRdb copy, this immuneACCESS table keeps in-frame sequences only and misses some clones. Where compared with another copy, unresolved V genes explain less than half of these, and the others have no known cause. The table kept for this sample lists about 200,000 clones. Roughly 1.2% of the sample belongs to the ten largest clones. Input material: PBMCs. The receptors stem from a girl aged 2 to 9 in good health and CMV-seropositive.

The chain employs TRBV9 and TRBJ1-1, with TRBD1 as a possible D gene (5 bases). CDR3 length: 15 residues. Germline V CDR1 and CDR2: SGDLS, YYNGEE. Trimming stripped 8 bases from V and 1 base from J, with 18 bases between. The CDR3 nucleotides read TGTGCCAGTGGTCGGGGGGATGGAGGGAACACTGAAGCTTTCTTT. Amino acids: CASGRGDGGNTEAFF.

The chain is built from TRBV27 and TRBJ1-4; 8 bases fit TRBD1. Germline CDR1 and CDR2: MNHEY and SMNVEV (reference sequence). The CDR3 contains 15 residues. V lost 7 bases, J lost 0 bases, and 4 bases stayed unmatched. The CDR3, as DNA: TGTGCCAGCAAGGACAGGGCAGCAACTAATGAAAAACTGTTTTTT. Its translation: CASKDRAATNEKLFF. The full variable domain, in which reference TRBV27 and TRBJ1-4 provide the parts outside the CDR3, is EAQVTQNPRYLITVTGKKLTVTCSQNMNHEYMSWYRQDPGLGLRQIYYSMNVEVTDKGDVPEGYKVSRKEKRNFPLILESPSPNQTSLYFCASKDRAATNEKLFFGSGTQLSVL.

This chain joins TRBV7-9 and TRBJ1-3; 8 positions agree with TRBD1. Germline CDR1 is SEHNR and CDR2 is FQNEAQ (reference sequence). The V and J ends lost 5 bases and 5 bases, in that order; junction bases with no gene match: 11. The CDR3 extends over 16 amino acids. The CDR3 DNA is TGTGCCAGCAGCCGCGAAGACAGGGGAGATCGAAACACCATATATTTT. It translates to CASSREDRGDRNTIYF.

The gene calls are TRBV28 and TRBJ2-1, with D possibly being TRBD1 (6 bases). CDR1 and CDR2 (germline): MDHEN, SYDVKM. V lost 6 bases and J 13 bases, leaving 16 bases between the germline ends. The CDR3 totals 12 residues. The CDR3 region has the DNA TGTGCCAGCAGCACGGTGAGGGGGATACAGTTCTTC. Its protein product is CASSTVRGIQFF.

The chain couples TRBV27 to TRBJ2-7; unclear D gene. Germline CDR1 reads MNHEY; CDR2 reads SMNVEV (reference sequence). V lost 6 bases, J lost 1 base, and 13 bases lay in between. The CDR3 loop spans 14 amino acids. The CDR3 protein is CASSPPESSYEQYF. CDR3 nucleotides: TGTGCCAGCAGCCCTCCCGAGTCATCCTACGAGCAGTACTTC.

For the CDR3, the DNA is TGTGCCAGCAGTTTCGAGGGGGGGGACAACCATGTGTATTCCGATCAGCCCCAGCATTTT. This translates into CASSFEGGDNHVYSDQPQHF. The gene calls are TRBV28 and TRBJ1-5; weak D call: TRBD1 (6 bases). The germline V gene has CDR1 MDHEN and CDR2 SYDVKM. V dropped 3 bases and J dropped 5 bases, with 29 bases sitting between them. This CDR3 has 20 amino acids.

V is TRBV25-1 and J is TRBJ2-2; D possibly corresponds to TRBD2 (6 bases). This CDR3 has 14 amino acids. From germline, CDR1 is MGHDK and CDR2 SYGVNS. Trimming left V 0 bases short and J 7 bases short, with 9 bases between. The CDR3 loop is CASSEYGGIGELFF. The CDR3, as DNA: TGTGCCAGCAGTGAATATGGAGGGATCGGGGAGCTGTTTTTT.

This sequence joins TRBV7-9 and TRBJ1-2; tentatively, D is TRBD1 (6 bases). Trimming removed 4 bases at V and 7 bases at J, with 13 bases between. The CDR3 runs to 13 residues. Germline values: CDR1 SEHNR, CDR2 FQNEAQ (reference sequence). The CDR3 DNA follows: TGTGCCAGCAGCTACTACACAGGGCGTGGCTACACCTTC. It is translated as CASSYYTGRGYTF.

The CDR3 DNA is TGTGCCAGCAGTGTTCCGGAGCAGGGGATGTCCTACGAGCAGTACTTC. This translates into CASSVPEQGMSYEQYF. V gene TRBV2 combines with J gene TRBJ2-7; the D gene is possibly TRBD1 (6 bases). The germline V gene has CDR1 SNHLY and CDR2 FYNNEI. There are 16 residues in the CDR3. V gave up 4 bases and J gave up 1 base, with 17 bases separating them.

The genes are TRBV5-1 and TRBJ2-3; the match to TRBD1 covers 8 bases. The length of the CDR3 is 19 residues. Germline loops: CDR1 SGHRS, CDR2 YFSETQ. Losses at the gene ends were 0 bases for V and 2 bases for J; bases not matched to a gene: 14. The CDR3 spells CASSLVAVTGTGYTDTQYF. In DNA form, the CDR3 reads TGCGCCAGCAGCTTGGTTGCCGTAACCGGGACAGGTTACACAGATACGCAGTATTTT.

The chain employs TRBV13 and TRBJ2-3; a weak D match, TRBD2 (6 bases). V was clipped by 5 bases and J by 5 bases, with 17 bases between them. Germline loops: CDR1 PRHDT, CDR2 FYEKMQ (reference sequence). The CDR3 is 15 residues long. CDR3 sequence reads: CASSPPGGARDTQYF. In nucleotides, the CDR3 is TGTGCCAGCAGCCCCCCAGGAGGGGCAAGAGATACGCAGTATTTT. The full variable domain, in which reference TRBV13 and TRBJ2-3 provide the parts outside the CDR3, is AAGVIQSPRHLIKEKRETATLKCYPIPRHDTVYWYQQGPGQDPQFLISFYEKMQSDKGSIPDRFSAQQFSDYHSELNMSSLELGDSALYFCASSPPGGARDTQYFGPGTRLTVL.

The chain has TRBV2 and TRBJ1-4; weak D call: TRBD1 (6 bases). This CDR3 comprises 16 residues. V lost 0 bases and J lost 5, with 13 bases in between. Germline CDR1 and CDR2: SNHLY and FYNNEI. In DNA form, the CDR3 reads TGTGCCAGCAGTGAAGCTCCAGGGGTGGTCAATGAAAAACTGTTTTTT. Amino acids: CASSEAPGVVNEKLFF.

The chain combines TRBV7-9 with TRBJ2-5; possibly TRBD1 for D (5 bases). The J call may be incorrect, as the DNA end agrees better with TRBJ2-7. Germline CDR1 is SEHNR and CDR2 is FQNEAQ (reference sequence). This CDR3 contains 16 residues. CDR3 in DNA: TGTGCCAGCAGCCCGATCAGTTCCAGGGTAGGCTACGAGCAGTACTTC. It specifies CASSPISSRVGYEQYF.

The chain couples TRBV5-1 to TRBJ2-1; 10 bases are a match to TRBD1. Germline V CDR1 and CDR2: SGHRS, YFSETQ. Unmatched junction bases numbered 6, after V lost 0 bases and J lost 9 bases. This CDR3 is 15 amino acids long. The CDR3 protein is CASSLGDRGPREQFF. CDR3 bases: TGCGCCAGCAGCTTGGGAGACAGGGGGCCGCGTGAGCAGTTCTTC.

The chain recombines TRBV7-6 with TRBJ1-3, with 7 nucleotides matching TRBD1. Germline CDR1 and CDR2: SGHVS and FNYEAQ. Losses at the gene ends were 4 bases for V and 4 bases for J; bases not matched to a gene: 22. The CDR3 is 20 amino acids. The DNA for the CDR3 is TGTGCCAGCAGCTCCCTCCCGACGATTCTGACAGGGCAAAGGGGAAACACCATATATTTT. It translates to CASSSLPTILTGQRGNTIYF.

The chain combines TRBV27 with TRBJ1-2; 9 bases align to TRBD1. After removal of 9 bases from V and 1 base from J, the junction contained 3 bases not matched to a gene. The germline V gene has CDR1 MNHEY and CDR2 SMNVEV (reference sequence). This CDR3 comprises 13 residues. CDR3 residues: CASHRGLNYGYTF. The DNA of the CDR3 is TGTGCCAGTCACAGGGGGCTTAACTATGGCTACACCTTC.

The chain joins TRBV15 to TRBJ1-1, with D possibly matching TRBD1 (5 bases). The CDR3 loop spans 15 amino acids. CDR1 and CDR2 from the germline V gene are LNHNV and YYDKDF (reference sequence). V dropped 0 bases and J dropped 0 bases, with 8 bases sitting between them. The DNA of the CDR3 is TGTGCCACCAGCAGAGATGCGGGGGTGAACACTGAAGCTTTCTTT. Translating it yields CATSRDAGVNTEAFF.

The chain carries TRBV6-5 and TRBJ2-1; D remains unclear. Germline CDR1 MNHEY, CDR2 SVGAGI. This CDR3 is 12 amino acids long. V was clipped by 2 bases and J by 9 bases, with 8 bases between them. CDR3 protein: CASSYRRSEQFF. The CDR3 bases are TGTGCCAGCAGTTACCGTCGGTCTGAGCAGTTCTTC.

The rearrangement uses TRBV5-1 and TRBJ2-6; 8 bases are a match to TRBD2. The CDR3 runs to 16 residues. V dropped 2 bases and J dropped 0; count of bases not matched to a gene: 1. Germline CDR1 and CDR2: SGHRS and YFSETQ. The CDR3 region has the DNA TGCGCCAGCAGCTTCGGGGGGGACTCTGGGGCCAACGTCCTGACTTTC. Translation: CASSFGGDSGANVLTF.

The CDR3 nucleotides read TGTGCCAGCAGCTTAGGACAGGCAAACAATGAGCAGTTCTTC. Translated, it gives CASSLGQANNEQFF. The rearrangement links TRBV11-3 to TRBJ2-1; a possible D gene is TRBD1 (6 bases). In germline, CDR1 is SGHNT, CDR2 YENEEA. The V and J ends lost 1 base and 5 bases respectively, with 9 bases between them. The CDR3 has 14 amino acids.

The chain is built from TRBV6-6 and TRBJ2-5; 10 nucleotides match TRBD1. In germline, CDR1 is MNHNY, CDR2 SVGAGI (reference sequence). J lost 0 bases, V lost 6 bases, and 7 bases had no gene match. The CDR3 has 16 amino acids. The CDR3 reads CASSRLGQGYQETQYF. CDR3 nucleotide sequence: TGTGCCAGCAGCCGACTGGGACAGGGGTACCAAGAGACCCAGTACTTC.

The V gene is TRBV5-1, the J gene TRBJ1-1; 9 nucleotides match TRBD1. CDR1 is SGHRS and CDR2 is YFSETQ in the germline V gene. The CDR3 loop spans 17 amino acids. V shed 0 bases, J shed 1 base, and the junction held 7 bases outside the gene matches. The CDR3 nucleotides read TGCGCCAGCAGCTTGGACACAGGGGGACAGGGGAACACTGAAGCTTTCTTT. Protein: CASSLDTGGQGNTEAFF.

The chain combines TRBV5-1 with TRBJ2-5; a weak D match, TRBD2 (5 bases). In germline, CDR1 is SGHRS, CDR2 YFSETQ. CDR3 length equals 14 residues. The V end lost 4 bases, the J end lost 1 base, and 11 bases lay between the germline ends. The chain's CDR3 is CASSSTRVQETQYF. The CDR3 DNA sequence: TGCGCCAGCAGCAGCACTAGGGTCCAAGAGACCCAGTACTTC.

The chain carries TRBV28 and TRBJ1-1, with 7 bases that match TRBD1. The germline V gene has CDR1 MDHEN and CDR2 SYDVKM. The CDR3 is 15 residues long. The V gene end was trimmed by 4 bases and the J gene end by 4 bases; junction bases not matched to a gene: 9. The CDR3 nucleotides are TGTGCCAGCAGTTATCCGACAGGGCAGAGCACTGAAGCTTTCTTT. Translated, it gives CASSYPTGQSTEAFF. Filled out from reference TRBV28 and TRBJ1-1, the complete variable domain reads DVKVTQSSRYLVKRTGEKVFLECVQDMDHENMFWYRQDPGLGLRLIYFSYDVKMKEKGDIPEGYSVSREKKERFSLILESASTNQTSMYLCASSYPTGQSTEAFFGQGTRLTVV.

The chain combines TRBV13 with TRBJ2-3; D is uncertain. The CDR3 loop spans 15 amino acids. V was cut by 0 bases and J by 0 bases, with 7 bases left in between. Germline loops: CDR1 PRHDT, CDR2 FYEKMQ (reference sequence). The CDR3 spells CASSLGRSSTDTQYF. CDR3 DNA sequence: TGTGCCAGCAGCTTAGGGCGGTCTAGCACAGATACGCAGTATTTT.

The rearrangement links TRBV10-1 to TRBJ2-7; perhaps TRBD1 as D (7 bases). This CDR3 has 12 amino acids. CDR1 and CDR2 from the germline V gene are WNHNN and SYGVQD (reference sequence). V lost 4 bases and J lost 6, with 10 bases in between. The CDR3 here is CASSGQGLEQYF. For the CDR3, the DNA is TGCGCCAGCAGTGGACAGGGACTCGAGCAGTACTTC.

The chain combines TRBV28 with TRBJ2-1; perhaps TRBD1 as D (5 bases). The CDR3 contains 15 residues. CDR1 and CDR2 (germline): MDHEN, SYDVKM. V dropped 3 bases and J dropped 7 bases, with 16 bases sitting between them. CDR3 sequence reads: CASSLEGVIGNEQFF. The CDR3 region has the DNA TGTGCCAGCAGTTTGGAAGGGGTGATTGGAAATGAGCAGTTCTTC.

CDR3 residues: CASSPLETGGLTEAFF. The CDR3 nucleotides are TGTGCCAGCTCACCTTTGGAGACAGGGGGTCTCACTGAAGCTTTCTTT. The chain recombines TRBV18 with TRBJ1-1; 9 bases line up with TRBD1. The CDR3 is 16 residues long. CDR1 and CDR2 (germline): KGHSH, LQKENI. Trimming cost V 3 bases and J 4 bases; bases outside gene matches: 9.

The genes are TRBV28 and TRBJ2-2; maybe TRBD2 (6 bases). V dropped 6 bases and J dropped 5 bases, with 25 bases sitting between them. This CDR3 contains 18 residues. The germline V gene has CDR1 MDHEN and CDR2 SYDVKM. This chain's CDR3 is CASRGWGGGAAGTGELFF. The CDR3 DNA is TGTGCCAGCAGGGGGTGGGGCGGTGGGGCCGCGGGGACCGGGGAGCTGTTTTTT.

CDR3 region: CSVDQGSTYEQYF. For the CDR3, the DNA is TGCAGCGTTGATCAGGGATCAACCTACGAGCAGTACTTC. The chain uses TRBV29-1 and TRBJ2-7; D possibly corresponds to TRBD1 (5 bases). The CDR3 extends over 13 amino acids. Germline CDR1 reads SQVTM; CDR2 reads ANQGSEA. The V end lost 3 bases, the J end lost 2 bases, and 11 bases lay between the germline ends.

The gene calls are TRBV27 and TRBJ2-1; 11 positions agree with TRBD2. The V and J ends lost 1 base and 5 bases, in that order; junction bases with no gene match: 13. The germline CDR1 and CDR2 sequences are MNHEY and SMNVEV (reference sequence). The CDR3 length is 19 residues. CDR3 bases: TGTGCCAGCAGTTTATGGGTTCCACAAACTAGCGGGAGCAACAATGAGCAGTTCTTC. Translating gives CASSLWVPQTSGSNNEQFF.